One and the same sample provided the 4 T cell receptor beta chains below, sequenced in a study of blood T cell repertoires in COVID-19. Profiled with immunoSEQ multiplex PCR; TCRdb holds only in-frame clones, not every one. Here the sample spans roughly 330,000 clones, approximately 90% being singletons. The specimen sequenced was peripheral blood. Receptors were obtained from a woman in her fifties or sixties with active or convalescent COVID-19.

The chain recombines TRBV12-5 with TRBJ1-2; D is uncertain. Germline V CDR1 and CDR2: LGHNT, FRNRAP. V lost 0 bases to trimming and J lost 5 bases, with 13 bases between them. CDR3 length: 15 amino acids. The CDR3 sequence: CASGLVGGARYGYTF. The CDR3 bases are TGTGCTAGTGGTTTGGTTGGTGGCGCTAGGTATGGCTACACCTTC.

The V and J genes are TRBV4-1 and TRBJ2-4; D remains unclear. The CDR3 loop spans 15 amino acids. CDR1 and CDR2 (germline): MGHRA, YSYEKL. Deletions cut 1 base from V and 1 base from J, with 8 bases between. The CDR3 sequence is CASSQVALAKNIQYF. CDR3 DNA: TGCGCCAGCAGCCAAGTAGCCCTGGCCAAAAACATTCAGTACTTC.

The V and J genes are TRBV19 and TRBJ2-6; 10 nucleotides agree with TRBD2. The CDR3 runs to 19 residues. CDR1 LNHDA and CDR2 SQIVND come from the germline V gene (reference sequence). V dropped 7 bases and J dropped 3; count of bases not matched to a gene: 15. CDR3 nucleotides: TGTGCCAGTACCAAGATAGGACTAGCGGCGCCCGTTGGGGCCAACGTCCTGACTTTC. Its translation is CASTKIGLAAPVGANVLTF.

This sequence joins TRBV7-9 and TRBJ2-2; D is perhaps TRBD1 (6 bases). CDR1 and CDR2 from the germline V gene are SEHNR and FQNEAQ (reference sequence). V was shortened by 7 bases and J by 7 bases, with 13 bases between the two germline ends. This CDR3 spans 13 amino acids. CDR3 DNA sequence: TGTGCCAGCACGCTCGGACAGATCGGGGAGCTGTTTTTT. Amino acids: CASTLGQIGELFF.